This entry lists 26 T cell receptor beta chains sequenced from one sample in a study of control samples from healthy donors and cancer patients. Clones were sequenced by immunoSEQ multiplex PCR, and TCRdb holds only the in-frame ones, with some missing. The data show 150,000 or so clones, just over 85% seen once. The material sequenced was blood. Every receptor here comes from a young man in good health.

The rearrangement uses TRBV5-1 and TRBJ2-5, with 9 nucleotides matching TRBD1. Germline V CDR1 and CDR2: SGHRS, YFSETQ. CDR3 length: 14 amino acids. J gave up 5 bases and V 4 bases, and 6 bases lay outside the gene matches. DNA for the CDR3: TGCGCCAGCAGCATCACAGGGGGCGCGGAGACCCAGTACTTC. Translation gives CASSITGGAETQYF.

This clone was observed a few times. This sequence joins TRBV19 and TRBJ1-5; TRBD1 is a possible D gene (6 bases). This CDR3 has 15 amino acids. Deletions cut 6 bases from V and 2 bases from J, with 14 bases between. Looked up from germline, CDR1 is LNHDA and CDR2 is SQIVND (reference sequence). CDR3 protein: CASRYRESGNQPQHF. CDR3 DNA sequence: TGTGCCAGTAGGTACAGGGAAAGTGGCAATCAGCCCCAGCATTTT. Drawing the rest from reference TRBV19 and TRBJ1-5, the complete variable domain is DGGITQSPKYLFRKEGQNVTLSCEQNLNHDAMYWYRQDPGQGLRLIYYSQIVNDFQKGDIAEGYSVSREKKESFPLTVTSAQKNPTAFYLCASRYRESGNQPQHFGDGTRLSIL.

This clone was observed once. The V call is TRBV28, the J call TRBJ1-4; TRBD1 might be the D (5 bases). This CDR3 has 15 residues. V was shortened by 0 bases and J by 7 bases, with 12 bases between the two germline ends. Germline assignment: CDR1 MDHEN and CDR2 SYDVKM. The CDR3 is CASSLWGGSVEKLFF. DNA of the CDR3: TGTGCCAGCAGTTTATGGGGGGGGTCGGTTGAAAAACTGTTTTTT.

This clone was seen more than once but under ten times. The J gene is TRBJ2-7, the V gene TRBV15, with D unresolved. V lost 8 bases to trimming and J lost 5 bases, with 19 bases between them. The CDR3 length is 14 residues. Germline loops: CDR1 LNHNV, CDR2 YYDKDF (reference sequence). CDR3 protein: CATSTLQRPDEQYF. In DNA form, the CDR3 reads TGTGCCACCTCCACACTACAGCGACCCGACGAGCAGTACTTC.

The chain employs TRBV14 and TRBJ2-7, with 9 bases lining up with TRBD1. The CDR3 totals 15 residues. CDR1 and CDR2 (germline): SGHDN, FVKESK. With 5 bases clipped from V and 0 bases from J, the junction kept 5 bases outside the gene matches. CDR3 in DNA: TGTGCCAGCAGCGTCCGGGACAGGGCCTCCTACGAGCAGTACTTC. Translating it yields CASSVRDRASYEQYF.

The J gene is TRBJ2-7, the V gene TRBV6-5; tentatively, D is TRBD2 (5 bases). In germline, CDR1 is MNHEY, CDR2 SVGAGI. The CDR3 sequence is 14 residues long. With 6 bases removed from V and 4 bases from J, the gap between germline ends came to 16 bases. The CDR3 sequence is CASSPEVVAYEQYF. CDR3 sequence (DNA): TGTGCCAGCAGCCCGGAGGTAGTCGCTTACGAGCAGTACTTC.

The table lists this clone with a count of one. This chain links TRBV5-5 with TRBJ1-2; D not resolved. The CDR3 loop spans 14 amino acids. Germline V lookup: CDR1 SGHKS, CDR2 YYEKEE (reference sequence). V lost 4 bases, J lost 1 base, and 11 bases lay in between. CDR3 sequence reads: CASSGGLNNYGYTF. The CDR3 DNA sequence: TGTGCCAGCAGCGGCGGTCTGAATAACTATGGCTACACCTTC.

The V call is TRBV18, the J call TRBJ2-7, with D tentatively TRBD2 (5 bases). This CDR3 is built from 12 residues. The germline V and J ends were trimmed by 3 bases and 2 bases, with 5 bases remaining between them. The germline V gene has CDR1 KGHSH and CDR2 LQKENI. The DNA for the CDR3 is TGTGCCAGCTCACCCGGGACCTACGAGCAGTACTTC. Translating gives CASSPGTYEQYF.

This chain links TRBV5-1 with TRBJ2-1; D uncertain. The CDR3 extends over 13 amino acids. Germline V gives CDR1 SGHRS, CDR2 YFSETQ. Deletions cut 0 bases from V and 5 bases from J, with 6 bases between. The DNA of the CDR3 is TGCGCCAGCAGCTTGGGCCGAAACAATGAGCAGTTCTTC. Its protein is CASSLGRNNEQFF.

The rearrangement joins TRBV6-5 to TRBJ1-6, with D possibly being TRBD1 (5 bases). Germline lookup yields CDR1 MNHEY and CDR2 SVGAGI. CDR3 size: 15 residues. Trimming removed 6 bases at V and 7 bases at J, with 16 bases between. CDR3 loop: CASRLDWAGNSPLHF. The CDR3 DNA reads as TGTGCCAGCAGGCTAGACTGGGCAGGGAATTCACCCCTCCACTTT.

The chain employs TRBV5-5 and TRBJ1-5; possibly TRBD1 for D (6 bases). V shed 1 base and J shed 6 bases, with 14 bases lying between them. This CDR3 has 15 amino acids. The germline gives CDR1 SGHKS, CDR2 YYEKEE (reference sequence). For the CDR3, the DNA is TGTGCCAGCAGCTTGTTTTTCAGGGGAAGTCAGCCCCAGCATTTT. Translating gives CASSLFFRGSQPQHF. Full variable domain (remainder filled in from reference TRBV5-5 and TRBJ1-5): DAGVTQSPTHLIKTRGQQVTLRCSPISGHKSVSWYQQVLGQGPQFIFQYYEKEERGRGNFPDRFSARQFPNYSSELNVNALLLGDSALYLCASSLFFRGSQPQHFGDGTRLSIL.

This clone was seen a few times. The chain is built from TRBV6-5 and TRBJ1-5; a weak D match, TRBD1 (5 bases). Germline-derived CDR1 and CDR2 are MNHEY and SVGAGI. The CDR3 length is 14 residues. The germline V and J ends were trimmed by 3 bases and 6 bases, with 12 bases remaining between them. CDR3 protein: CASSYAREGQPQHF. CDR3 DNA sequence: TGTGCCAGCAGTTATGCCAGGGAAGGTCAGCCCCAGCATTTT.

This sequence joins TRBV6-2 or TRBV6-3 and TRBJ2-3; 13 bases fit TRBD2. The CDR3 runs to 16 residues. The V segment lost 5 bases and the J segment 5 bases; nucleotides outside the gene matches: 7. The V gene's germline CDR1 is MNHEY and CDR2 SVGEGT. CDR3 residues: CASSAGTSGEVDTQYF. The DNA for the CDR3 is TGTGCCAGCAGTGCAGGGACTAGCGGGGAGGTAGATACGCAGTATTTT.

This chain joins TRBV3-1 (or the pseudogene TRBV3-2) and TRBJ2-3, with a weak D call TRBD1 (6 bases). The CDR3 spans 16 residues. V was clipped by 4 bases and J by 3 bases, with 17 bases between them. Germline CDR1 LGHDT, CDR2 YNNKEL (reference sequence). The CDR3 is CASSPRAGDGTDTQYF. The CDR3 DNA sequence: TGTGCCAGCAGCCCCCGTGCAGGGGACGGGACAGATACGCAGTATTTT.

The chain links TRBV3-1 (or the pseudogene TRBV3-2) to TRBJ2-3, with D perhaps assigned TRBD1 or TRBD2 (5 bases each). Trimming cost V 2 bases and J 2 bases, with 11 bases left between them. This CDR3 spans 15 amino acids. CDR1 is LGHDT and CDR2 is YNNKEL in the germline V gene (reference sequence). CDR3 bases: TGTGCCAGCAGCCAATGGGACGAGGCCACAGATACGCAGTATTTT. The encoded protein is CASSQWDEATDTQYF.

The chain uses TRBV6-1 and TRBJ2-7; no definite D call. Germline V lookup: CDR1 MNHNS, CDR2 SASEGT. This CDR3 region has 14 residues. The V end lost 0 bases, the J end lost 2 bases, and 8 bases lay between the germline ends. The CDR3 DNA reads TGTGCCAGCAGTGAAGCAGTTAGAACCTACGAGCAGTACTTC. It codes for CASSEAVRTYEQYF.

The V and J genes are TRBV9 and TRBJ2-7; D tentatively fits TRBD1 or TRBD2 (6 bases each). The germline gives CDR1 SGDLS, CDR2 YYNGEE. CDR3 size: 15 residues. Trimming removed 4 bases at V and 2 bases at J, with 16 bases between. CDR3 in DNA: TGTGCCAGCAGCCAGGGACATCGGGGGCCCTACGAGCAGTACTTC. Residues: CASSQGHRGPYEQYF.

The chain combines TRBV28 with TRBJ1-2; D is undetermined. V dropped 11 bases and J dropped 4 bases, with 17 bases sitting between them. The CDR3 sequence is 13 residues long. Germline lookup yields CDR1 MDHEN and CDR2 SYDVKM. CDR3 loop: CAVRVLAPYGYTF. DNA for the CDR3: TGTGCCGTACGAGTACTTGCCCCCTATGGCTACACCTTC.

The V gene is TRBV29-1, the J gene TRBJ1-2; TRBD1 might be the D (5 bases). The germline CDR1 and CDR2 sequences are SQVTM and ANQGSEA. Trimming shortened V by 5 bases and J by 7 bases, and 14 bases separated the two germline ends. CDR3 length: 12 amino acids. Here the CDR3 DNA reads TGCAGCGTTCAGGAGGGGAGGGGTGGCTACACCTTC. Translating gives CSVQEGRGGYTF. Full variable domain (outside the CDR3, taken from reference TRBV29-1 and TRBJ1-2): SAVISQKPSRDICQRGTSLTIQCQVDSQVTMMFWYRQQPGQSLTLIATANQGSEATYESGFVIDKFPISRPNLTFSTLTVSNMSPEDSSIYLCSVQEGRGGYTFGSGTRLTVV.

The V call is TRBV7-2, the J call TRBJ2-3; D possibly uses TRBD1 or TRBD2 (5 bases each). This CDR3 is 16 amino acids long. V was clipped by 5 bases and J by 0 bases, with 15 bases between them. The germline gives CDR1 SGHTA, CDR2 FQGNSA. The CDR3 loop reads CASSPEGTTSTDTQYF. The CDR3 DNA follows: TGTGCCAGCAGCCCCGAGGGGACGACTAGCACAGATACGCAGTATTTT.

The V and J genes are TRBV6-5 and TRBJ1-5; D is perhaps TRBD1 (5 bases). The CDR3 extends over 14 amino acids. The V and J ends lost 8 bases and 1 base respectively, with 12 bases between them. CDR1 and CDR2 from the germline V gene are MNHEY and SVGAGI. The CDR3 DNA reads as TGTGCCAGCTACCGGGACGTAAGCAATCAGCCCCAGCATTTT. Residues: CASYRDVSNQPQHF.

This clone was detected only once. The J gene is TRBJ1-1, the V gene TRBV5-1; D unresolved. This CDR3 region has 14 residues. In germline, CDR1 is SGHRS, CDR2 YFSETQ. V dropped 4 bases and J dropped 5 bases, with 15 bases sitting between them. CDR3 DNA sequence: TGCGCCAGCAGCGCCCTGGCAGGAGGGACTGAAGCTTTCTTT. It yields the protein CASSALAGGTEAFF. Drawing the rest from reference TRBV5-1 and TRBJ1-1, the complete variable domain is KAGVTQTPRYLIKTRGQQVTLSCSPISGHRSVSWYQQTPGQGLQFLFEYFSETQRNKGNFPGRFSGRQFSNSRSEMNVSTLELGDSALYLCASSALAGGTEAFFGQGTRLTVV.

J is TRBJ1-2 and V is TRBV7-2; D might be TRBD1 (5 bases). V dropped 1 base and J dropped 3 bases, with 9 bases sitting between them. The CDR3 has 14 amino acids. CDR1 SGHTA and CDR2 FQGNSA come from the germline V gene. The CDR3 nucleotides read TGTGCCAGCAGCTTAGGAGGACATTACTATGGCTACACCTTC. Protein product: CASSLGGHYYGYTF.

This chain joins TRBV5-6 and TRBJ1-2, with TRBD1 as a possible D gene (5 bases). The V gene's germline CDR1 is SGHDT and CDR2 YYEEEE. This CDR3 has 16 amino acids. The V gene lost 0 bases and the J gene lost 3 bases, with 15 bases spanning the gap. For the CDR3, the DNA is TGTGCCAGCAGCTTGGTCAGGACAAGAGGTGACTATGGCTACACCTTC. Amino acid sequence: CASSLVRTRGDYGYTF.

V gene TRBV27 combines with J gene TRBJ2-1, with TRBD2 matching 15 bases. The trim removed 6 bases at V and 13 bases at J, leaving 13 bases unmatched. Germline loops: CDR1 MNHEY, CDR2 SMNVEV (reference sequence). The CDR3 is 16 amino acids. Here the CDR3 reads CASSSGLAGGRGFQFF. As DNA, the CDR3 is TGTGCCAGCAGCTCCGGACTAGCGGGGGGGCGCGGGTTTCAGTTCTTC.

This chain uses TRBV27 with TRBJ1-4, with 7 bases aligning to TRBD1. The germline CDR1 and CDR2 sequences are MNHEY and SMNVEV (reference sequence). V was pared by 3 bases and J by 8 bases, with 6 bases of the junction left unmatched. The CDR3 runs 14 residues. The CDR3 here is CASSLTGSEEKLFF. CDR3 DNA sequence: TGTGCCAGCAGTTTGACAGGGAGCGAAGAAAAACTGTTTTTT.